The text below deals with one T cell receptor beta chain. The antigen it recognizes is unknown. No base quality values were provided; no much bigger clone lies one nucleotide off. The CDR3 spans 13 residues, from the cysteine through the phenylalanine. Of all the DNA, just the CDR3 is kept, 39 bases in frame from base 1. The germline V gene gives CDR1 as MNHEY and CDR2 as SVGAGI. Trimmed from V: 7 bases; trimmed from J: 5 bases; junction bases lacking a gene match: 7. Donors were 30 to 45 systemically healthy Caucasian individuals from Russia aged about 6 to 100 years. Roughly 9.5 milliliters of peripheral blood were drawn from each donor into EDTA-treated Vacutainer tubes. Ficoll-Paque density-gradient centrifugation was used to isolate PBMCs, with at least 6.5 million per sample. Trizol reagent was used to extract total RNA from PBMCs, with at least 6 micrograms per sample. For every donor, an aliquot of PBMCs went through flow cytometry to measure the percentages of naive CD45RAhigh/CD27high T cells.

The method was 5' RACE. TCRdb records Illumina HiSeq 2500 as the sequencer. A second PCR of roughly 6 to 11 cycles was run with a J-beta primer mix and a sample-barcoded 5' primer. A template-switch 5' adaptor carrying 12 random nucleotides introduced a unique molecular identifier onto each TCR beta cDNA molecule. Each sample yielded at least 3 million CDR3-containing paired-end reads. First-strand cDNA synthesis was performed from all RNA using the Mint cDNA synthesis kit, with priming by a TRBC-specific oligonucleotide. After uracil-DNA glycosylase treatment, a first 18-cycle PCR used universal primers M1SS and BC2_uni_R on all cDNA. The original methods were these. For normalization, 1 million high-quality reads were randomly selected from each sample, with every read carrying a distinct molecular identifier. Reads sharing molecular identifiers were discarded rather than binned into consensus sequences. MiTCR, with a Q25 quality threshold and the strictest error-elimination algorithm, was used for CDR3 identification, clonotype clustering and error correction. Lower-bound total TCR beta diversity was estimated with a nonparametric unseen species model using Euler transformation. The public reads were reprocessed in TCRdb via fastp at Q25 and MiXCR, keeping in-frame beta chains. Each entry merges the rows of one CDR3 protein and shows their most common DNA and genes. TCRdb's processing, not the authors' own work, is the source of the V and J calls. The sample includes approximately 830,000 distinct CDR3 sequences, with about 59% observed a single time. The ten largest account for about a quarter of the sample.

These data belong to a study of blood T cells in healthy people across ages (dated by TCRdb to 2013 to 2016). Study-wide context: Template switching captured roughly one uniquely barcoded TCR beta cDNA molecule per two T cells in model experiments. Using deep sequencing normalized with unique cDNA molecular identifiers, the study measured how TCR beta repertoire diversity changes with age. To avoid experimental bias, donors of different ages were distributed randomly across sequencing lanes. Two additional independent replicas of 1 million unique cDNA reads from the same blood draw were analyzed for two donors (one aged 18 to 30 and one aged 80 or older). The donors were split into four age groups: young (average 16 years), middle-aged (39), aged (over 55) and long-lived (approximately 89). Results and caveats for the whole study, not just this receptor: Observed TCR beta diversity correlated strongly with the percentage of naive T cells measured by flow cytometry. Because donor CMV infection status was unknown, age-related changes in expanded clonotypes were potentially confounded. As age increased, observed TCR beta diversity per million T cells dropped in a roughly linear way, and a significant reduction was already evident by age 40. Estimates of total diversity based on one million sequenced T cells were regarded as lower bounds and as underestimates. Conclusive comparison of naive and antigen-experienced compartments was prevented by the profiling of bulk unsorted PBMCs. Compared with the aged group, the long-lived group had more naive CD4+ T cells, fewer expanded clones and increased TCR diversity, suggesting age selection.

Recombination connected TRBV6-5 to TRBJ2-7, with TRBD1 identical over 8 junction bases. This TCR came from a man aged 25 to 40 in good health. What was sequenced was blood. CDR3 sequence: CASKRQGPNEQYF. The base sequence is TGTGCCAGCAAAAGACAGGGGCCGAACGAGCAGTACTTC.